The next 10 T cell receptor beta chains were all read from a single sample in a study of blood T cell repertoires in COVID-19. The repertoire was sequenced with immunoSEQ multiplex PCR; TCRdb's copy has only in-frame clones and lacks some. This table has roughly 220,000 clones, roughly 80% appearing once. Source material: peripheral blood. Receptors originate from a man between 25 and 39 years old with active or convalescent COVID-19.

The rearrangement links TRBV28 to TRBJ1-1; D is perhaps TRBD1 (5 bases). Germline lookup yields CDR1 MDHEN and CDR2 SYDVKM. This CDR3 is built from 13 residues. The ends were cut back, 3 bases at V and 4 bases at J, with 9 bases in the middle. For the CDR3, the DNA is TGTGCCAGCAGTTTGCAGGGTATCACTGAAGCTTTCTTT. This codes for CASSLQGITEAFF. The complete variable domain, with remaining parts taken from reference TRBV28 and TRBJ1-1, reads DVKVTQSSRYLVKRTGEKVFLECVQDMDHENMFWYRQDPGLGLRLIYFSYDVKMKEKGDIPEGYSVSREKKERFSLILESASTNQTSMYLCASSLQGITEAFFGQGTRLTVV.

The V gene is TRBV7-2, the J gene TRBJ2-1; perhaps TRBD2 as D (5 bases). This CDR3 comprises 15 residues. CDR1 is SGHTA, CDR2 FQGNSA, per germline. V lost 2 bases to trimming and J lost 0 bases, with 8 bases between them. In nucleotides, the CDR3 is TGTGCCAGCAGCTTATTGAGGGTCTCCTACAATGAGCAGTTCTTC. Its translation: CASSLLRVSYNEQFF.

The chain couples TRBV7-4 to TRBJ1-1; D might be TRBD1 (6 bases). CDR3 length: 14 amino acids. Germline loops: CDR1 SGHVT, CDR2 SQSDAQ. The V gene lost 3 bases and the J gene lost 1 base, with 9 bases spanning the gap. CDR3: CASSLDSPNTEAFF. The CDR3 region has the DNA TGTGCCAGCAGCTTGGACAGCCCGAACACTGAAGCTTTCTTT.

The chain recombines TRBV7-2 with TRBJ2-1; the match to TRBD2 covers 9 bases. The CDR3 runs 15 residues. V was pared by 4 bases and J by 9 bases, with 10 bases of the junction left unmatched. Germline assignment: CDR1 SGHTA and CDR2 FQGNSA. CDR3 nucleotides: TGTGCCAGCAGCTCGGGACTAGCAGGGGTTATTGAGCAGTTCTTC. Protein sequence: CASSSGLAGVIEQFF.

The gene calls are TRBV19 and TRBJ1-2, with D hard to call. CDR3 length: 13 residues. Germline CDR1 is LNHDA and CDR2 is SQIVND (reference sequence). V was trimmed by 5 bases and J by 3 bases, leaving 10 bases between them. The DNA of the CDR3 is TGTGCCAGTAGTCTCGGAGGGTACTATGGCTACACCTTC. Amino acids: CASSLGGYYGYTF.

CDR3 nucleotide sequence: TGTGCCAGCAGTGTCGACAGAAGCACAGATACGCAGTATTTT. As protein: CASSVDRSTDTQYF. The V gene is TRBV6-4, the J gene TRBJ2-3; TRBD1 might be the D (5 bases). Trimming removed 4 bases at V and 0 bases at J, with 8 bases between. This CDR3 contains 14 residues. CDR1 and CDR2 (germline): MRHNA, SNTAGT.

CDR3 sequence (DNA): TGTGCCAGCAGTGGTCGGCTATCTAGCGACTGGACCGGGGAGCTGTTTTTT. Residues: CASSGRLSSDWTGELFF. The chain employs TRBV6-1 and TRBJ2-2; D might be TRBD2 (6 bases). V was trimmed by 4 bases and J by 5 bases, leaving 20 bases between them. CDR1 MNHNS and CDR2 SASEGT come from the germline V gene. The length of the CDR3 is 17 residues.

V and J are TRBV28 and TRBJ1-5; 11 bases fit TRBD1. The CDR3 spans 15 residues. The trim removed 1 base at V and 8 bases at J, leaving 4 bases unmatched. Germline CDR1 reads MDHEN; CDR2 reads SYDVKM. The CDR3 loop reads CASSLSGQGAKPQHF. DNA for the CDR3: TGTGCCAGCAGTTTATCCGGACAGGGGGCTAAGCCCCAGCATTTT.

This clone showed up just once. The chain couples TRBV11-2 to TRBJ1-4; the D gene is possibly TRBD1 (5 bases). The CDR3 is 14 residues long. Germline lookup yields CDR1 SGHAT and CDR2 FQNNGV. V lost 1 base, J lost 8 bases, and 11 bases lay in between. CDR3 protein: CASSLAPGREKLFF. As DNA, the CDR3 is TGTGCCAGCAGCTTAGCTCCAGGGAGGGAAAAACTGTTTTTT.

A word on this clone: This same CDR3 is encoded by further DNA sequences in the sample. CDR3 sequence: CASSPGVNTEAFF. The DNA for the CDR3 is TGTGCCAGCAGTCCAGGGGTGAACACTGAAGCTTTCTTT. The chain couples TRBV28 to TRBJ1-1; TRBD1 is a possible D gene (6 bases). CDR3 length: 13 residues. CDR1 and CDR2 from the germline V gene are MDHEN and SYDVKM. Trimming pared 5 bases from V and 0 bases from J, leaving 7 bases between.